This T cell receptor beta chain was identified during a study of CD8+CD57+ T cells in acquired aplastic anemia. Study information: An average of roughly 3.2 ug of DNA was obtained from sorted CD4+ and CD8+ cells.

The patients chosen for sequencing had shown expansion of CD8+CD57+ cells (detected by flow cytometry). Genomic DNA served as template for TCR beta VDJ and CDR3 profiling. TCRdb reprocessed the reads via MiXCR and lists one record per CDR3 protein. The data hold over 150,000 distinct CDR3 sequences, with over 70% observed a single time. This CDR3 has 13 amino acids. CDR1 and CDR2 from the germline V gene are DFQATT and SNEGSKA (reference sequence). The J segment lost 8 bases and the V segment lost 4 bases, leaving 6 bases of the junction unmatched. The sequence was collected from a human donor with aplastic anemia. Input material: sorted CD4+, CD8+, or CD8+CD57+ T cells (not recorded which) from PBMCs. The chain is built from TRBV20-1 and TRBJ1-3, with 9 bases fitting TRBD1. CDR3 sequence (DNA): TGCAGTGCTATCCCACAGGGGGCTTACACCATATATTTT. Amino acid sequence: CSAIPQGAYTIYF.